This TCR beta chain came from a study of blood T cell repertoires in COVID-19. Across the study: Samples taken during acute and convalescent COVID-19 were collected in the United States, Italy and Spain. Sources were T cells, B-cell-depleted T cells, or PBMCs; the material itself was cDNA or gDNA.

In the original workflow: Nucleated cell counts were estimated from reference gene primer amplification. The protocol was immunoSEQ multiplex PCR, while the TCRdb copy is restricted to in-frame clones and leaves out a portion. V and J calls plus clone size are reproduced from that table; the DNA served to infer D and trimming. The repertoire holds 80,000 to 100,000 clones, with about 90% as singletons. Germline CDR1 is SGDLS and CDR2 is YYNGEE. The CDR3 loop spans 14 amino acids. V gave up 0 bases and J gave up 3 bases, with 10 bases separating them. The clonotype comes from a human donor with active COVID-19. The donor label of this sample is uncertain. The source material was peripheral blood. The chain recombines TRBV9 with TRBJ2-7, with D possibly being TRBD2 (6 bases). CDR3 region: CASSVGRGIYEQYF. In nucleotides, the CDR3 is TGTGCCAGCAGCGTAGGGAGGGGAATCTACGAGCAGTACTTC.